This TCR beta chain was obtained from a study of blood T cell repertoires in COVID-19. Turning to the study itself: COVID-19 samples collected from the United States, Italy and Spain covered acute and convalescent phases.

This clone came up once. Here immunoSEQ multiplex PCR was the method, and the copy in TCRdb shows in-frame clones only, minus some. The sample holds hundreds of thousands of clones, 85% to 90% seen once. This CDR3 is built from 15 residues. Germline CDR1 reads SGHRS; CDR2 reads YFSETQ. The V and J ends lost 4 bases and 6 bases, in that order; junction bases with no gene match: 8. This sequence was found in a man between 65 and 80 years old with acute or convalescent COVID-19. The sample comprised peripheral blood. The chain joins TRBV5-1 to TRBJ2-1; 9 bases match TRBD1. The CDR3 is CASSIRTGEGNEQFF. The CDR3 DNA is TGCGCCAGCAGCATAAGGACAGGGGAGGGCAATGAGCAGTTCTTC.